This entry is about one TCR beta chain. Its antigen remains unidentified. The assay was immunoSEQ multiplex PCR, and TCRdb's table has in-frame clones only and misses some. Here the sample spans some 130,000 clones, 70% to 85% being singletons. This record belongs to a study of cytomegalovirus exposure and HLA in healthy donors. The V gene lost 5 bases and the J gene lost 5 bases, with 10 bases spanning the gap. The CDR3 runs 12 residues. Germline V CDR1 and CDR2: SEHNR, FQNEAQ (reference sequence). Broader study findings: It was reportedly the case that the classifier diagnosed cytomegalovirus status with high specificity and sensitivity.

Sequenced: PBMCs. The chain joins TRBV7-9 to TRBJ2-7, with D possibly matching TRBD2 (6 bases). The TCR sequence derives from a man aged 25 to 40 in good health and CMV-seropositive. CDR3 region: CASSPSAHEQYF. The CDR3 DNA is TGTGCCAGCAGCCCTAGCGCCCACGAGCAGTACTTC.